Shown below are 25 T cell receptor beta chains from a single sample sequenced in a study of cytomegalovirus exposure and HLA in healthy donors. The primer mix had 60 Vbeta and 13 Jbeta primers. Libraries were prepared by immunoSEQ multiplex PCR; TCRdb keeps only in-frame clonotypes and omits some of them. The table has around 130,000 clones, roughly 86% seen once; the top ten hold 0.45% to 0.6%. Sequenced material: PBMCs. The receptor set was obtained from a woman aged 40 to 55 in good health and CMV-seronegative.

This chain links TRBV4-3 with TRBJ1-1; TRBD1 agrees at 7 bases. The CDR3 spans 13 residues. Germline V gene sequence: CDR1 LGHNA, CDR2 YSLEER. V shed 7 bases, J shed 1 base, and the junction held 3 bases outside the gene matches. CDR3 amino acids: CASNRQGNTEAFF. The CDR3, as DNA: TGCGCCAGCAACCGACAGGGGAACACTGAAGCTTTCTTT.

CDR3 in DNA: TGCGCCAGCAGCTTGGACGGCGGAGAGCAGTACTTC. Translation: CASSLDGGEQYF. This chain joins TRBV5-1 and TRBJ2-7; D gene unclear. Germline assignment: CDR1 SGHRS and CDR2 YFSETQ. Trimming shortened V by 0 bases and J by 7 bases, and 8 bases separated the two germline ends. CDR3 length equals 12 residues.

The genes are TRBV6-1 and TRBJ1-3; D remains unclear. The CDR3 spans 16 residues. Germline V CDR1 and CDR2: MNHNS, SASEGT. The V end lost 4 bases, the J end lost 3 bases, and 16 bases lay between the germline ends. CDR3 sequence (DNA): TGTGCCAGCAGTGGGCGGACGCGGGGAGTTGGAAACACCATATATTTT. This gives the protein CASSGRTRGVGNTIYF.

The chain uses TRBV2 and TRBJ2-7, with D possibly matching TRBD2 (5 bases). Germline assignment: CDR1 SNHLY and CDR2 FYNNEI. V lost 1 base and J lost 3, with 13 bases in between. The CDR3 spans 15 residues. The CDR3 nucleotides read TGTGCCAGCAGTGAAGAGAGGGCTAGTCTCTACGAGCAGTACTTC. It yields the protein CASSEERASLYEQYF.

This CDR3 reads CASSQVAGGGTEAFF. CDR3 in DNA: TGTGCCAGCAGCCAAGTGGCAGGGGGCGGCACTGAAGCTTTCTTT. The J gene is TRBJ1-1, the V gene TRBV4-2, with 8 bases aligning to TRBD1. The CDR3 extends over 15 amino acids. Germline loops: CDR1 LGHNA, CDR2 YNFKEQ. Trimming at V came to 1 base and at J to 4 bases, leaving 5 bases not matched to a gene.

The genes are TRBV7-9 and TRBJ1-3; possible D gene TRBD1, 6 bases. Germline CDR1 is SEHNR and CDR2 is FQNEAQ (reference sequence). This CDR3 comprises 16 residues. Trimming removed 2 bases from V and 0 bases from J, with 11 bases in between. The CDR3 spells CASSLSGGPSGNTIYF. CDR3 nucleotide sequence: TGTGCCAGCAGCTTATCGGGGGGGCCCTCTGGAAACACCATATATTTT.

The CDR3 region is CASSLATGTAIQETQYF. CDR3 nucleotide sequence: TGTGCCAGCAGCTTGGCCACCGGGACAGCGATTCAAGAGACCCAGTACTTC. J is TRBJ2-5 and V is TRBV5-6, with 7 bases that match TRBD1. CDR3 length: 17 residues. The V gene end was trimmed by 0 bases and the J gene end by 2 bases; junction bases not matched to a gene: 10. Germline V lookup: CDR1 SGHDT, CDR2 YYEEEE. The variable domain in full, with the rest retrieved from reference TRBV5-6 and TRBJ2-5, is DAGVTQSPTHLIKTRGQQVTLRCSPKSGHDTVSWYQQALGQGPQFIFQYYEEEERQRGNFPDRFSGHQFPNYSSELNVNALLLGDSALYLCASSLATGTAIQETQYFGPGTRLLVL.

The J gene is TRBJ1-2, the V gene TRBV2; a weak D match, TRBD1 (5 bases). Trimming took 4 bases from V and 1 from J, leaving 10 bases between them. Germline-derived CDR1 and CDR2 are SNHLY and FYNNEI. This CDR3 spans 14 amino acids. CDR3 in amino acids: CASSVGGINYGYTF. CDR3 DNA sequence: TGTGCCAGCAGTGTGGGGGGGATTAACTATGGCTACACCTTC.

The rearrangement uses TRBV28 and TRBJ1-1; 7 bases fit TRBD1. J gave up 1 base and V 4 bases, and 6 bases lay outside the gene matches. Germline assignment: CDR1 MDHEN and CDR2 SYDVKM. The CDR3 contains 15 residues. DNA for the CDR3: TGTGCCAGCAGTTCCTACAGGGGTCAGAACACTGAAGCTTTCTTT. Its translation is CASSSYRGQNTEAFF.

The CDR3 loop is CAWAPTGGWDTQYF. CDR3 coding DNA: TGTGCCTGGGCCCCGACAGGGGGTTGGGATACGCAGTATTTT. The rearrangement joins TRBV30 to TRBJ2-3, with TRBD1 identical over 9 bases. The germline CDR1 and CDR2 sequences are GTSNPN and SVGIG (reference sequence). The CDR3 loop spans 14 amino acids. V lost 5 bases to trimming and J lost 6 bases; unmatched junction nucleotides: 9.

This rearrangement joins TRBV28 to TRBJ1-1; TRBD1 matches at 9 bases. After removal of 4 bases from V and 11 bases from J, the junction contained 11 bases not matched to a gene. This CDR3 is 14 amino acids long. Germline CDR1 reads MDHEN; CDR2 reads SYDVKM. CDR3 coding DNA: TGTGCCAGCAGTTCCTCCGGGACAGGGATTTACGCTTTCTTT. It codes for CASSSSGTGIYAFF. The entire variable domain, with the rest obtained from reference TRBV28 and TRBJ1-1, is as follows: DVKVTQSSRYLVKRTGEKVFLECVQDMDHENMFWYRQDPGLGLRLIYFSYDVKMKEKGDIPEGYSVSREKKERFSLILESASTNQTSMYLCASSSSGTGIYAFFGQGTRLTVV.

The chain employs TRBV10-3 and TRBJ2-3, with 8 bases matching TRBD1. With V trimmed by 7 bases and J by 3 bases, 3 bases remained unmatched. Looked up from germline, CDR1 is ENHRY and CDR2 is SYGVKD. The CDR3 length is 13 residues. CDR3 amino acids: CAIKQGETDTQYF. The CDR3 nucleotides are TGTGCCATCAAACAGGGGGAGACAGATACGCAGTATTTT.

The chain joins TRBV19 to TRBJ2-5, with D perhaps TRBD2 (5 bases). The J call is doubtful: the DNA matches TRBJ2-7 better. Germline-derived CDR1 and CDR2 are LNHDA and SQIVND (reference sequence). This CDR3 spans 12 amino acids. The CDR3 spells CATSPGRYEQYF. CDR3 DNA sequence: TGTGCCACCTCCCCGGGGAGATACGAGCAGTACTTC.

The CDR3 bases are TGTGCCAGCAGTTCCGACAGGGGGAATTCACCCCTCCACTTT. Translating it yields CASSSDRGNSPLHF. The chain recombines TRBV28 with TRBJ1-6; 9 positions match TRBD1. The CDR3 extends over 14 amino acids. CDR1 is MDHEN, CDR2 SYDVKM, per germline. With V trimmed by 4 bases and J by 7 bases, 2 bases remained unmatched.

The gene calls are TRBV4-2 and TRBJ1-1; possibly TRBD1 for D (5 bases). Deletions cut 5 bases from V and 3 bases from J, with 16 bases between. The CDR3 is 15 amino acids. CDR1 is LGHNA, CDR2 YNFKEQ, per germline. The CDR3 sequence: CASSITVRDHTEAFF. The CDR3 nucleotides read TGTGCCAGCAGCATAACCGTGCGGGACCACACTGAAGCTTTCTTT.

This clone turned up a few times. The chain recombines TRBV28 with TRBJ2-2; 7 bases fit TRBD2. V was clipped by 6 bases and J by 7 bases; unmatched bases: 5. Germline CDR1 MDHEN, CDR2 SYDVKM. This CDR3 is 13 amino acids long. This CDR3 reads CASREAGFGELFF. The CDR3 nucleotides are TGTGCCAGCAGGGAAGCGGGATTCGGGGAGCTGTTTTTT.

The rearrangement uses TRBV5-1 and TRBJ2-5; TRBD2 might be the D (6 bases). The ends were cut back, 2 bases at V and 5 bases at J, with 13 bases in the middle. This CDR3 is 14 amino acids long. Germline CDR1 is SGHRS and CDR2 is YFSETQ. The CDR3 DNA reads TGCGCCAGCAGCTTTGGGGGGTCGGAGGAGACCCAGTACTTC. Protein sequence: CASSFGGSEETQYF.

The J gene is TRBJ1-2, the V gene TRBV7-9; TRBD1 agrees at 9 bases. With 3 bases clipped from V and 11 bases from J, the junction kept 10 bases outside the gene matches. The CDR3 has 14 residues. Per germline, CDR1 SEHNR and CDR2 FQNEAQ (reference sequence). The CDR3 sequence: CASSFHSGTGRYTF. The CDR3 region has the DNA TGTGCCAGCAGCTTCCACTCCGGGACAGGGCGGTACACCTTC.

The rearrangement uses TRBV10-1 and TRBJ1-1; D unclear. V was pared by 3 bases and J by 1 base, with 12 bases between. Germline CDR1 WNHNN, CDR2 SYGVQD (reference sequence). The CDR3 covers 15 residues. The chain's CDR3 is CASSDLSSGNTEAFF. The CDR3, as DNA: TGCGCCAGCAGTGATTTATCCTCGGGGAACACTGAAGCTTTCTTT.

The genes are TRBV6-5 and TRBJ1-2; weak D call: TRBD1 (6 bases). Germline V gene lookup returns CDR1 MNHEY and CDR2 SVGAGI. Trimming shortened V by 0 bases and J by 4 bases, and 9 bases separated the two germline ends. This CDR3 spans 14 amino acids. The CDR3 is CASSYSEGGYGYTF. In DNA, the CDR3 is TGTGCCAGCAGTTACTCTGAAGGGGGCTATGGCTACACCTTC.

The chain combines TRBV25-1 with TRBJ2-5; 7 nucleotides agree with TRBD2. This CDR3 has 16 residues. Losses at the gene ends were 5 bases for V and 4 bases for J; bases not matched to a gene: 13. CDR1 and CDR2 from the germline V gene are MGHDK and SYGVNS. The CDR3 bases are TGTGCCAGCAGTCTCCCCTCGGGGGAGGGCCGAGAGACCCAGTACTTC. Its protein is CASSLPSGEGRETQYF.

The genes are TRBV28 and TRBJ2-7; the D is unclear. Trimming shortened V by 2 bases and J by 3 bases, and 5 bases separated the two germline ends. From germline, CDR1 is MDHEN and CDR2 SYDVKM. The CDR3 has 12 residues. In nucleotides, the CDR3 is TGTGCCAGCAGTTTAGAGGACTACGAGCAGTACTTC. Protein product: CASSLEDYEQYF.

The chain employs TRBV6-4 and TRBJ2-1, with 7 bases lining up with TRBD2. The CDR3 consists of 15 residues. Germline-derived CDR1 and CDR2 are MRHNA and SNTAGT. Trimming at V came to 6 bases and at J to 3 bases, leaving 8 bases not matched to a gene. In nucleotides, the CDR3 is TGTGCCAGCAGCCAGGACGGGAGGAGCTACAATGAGCAGTTCTTC. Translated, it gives CASSQDGRSYNEQFF.

For the CDR3, the DNA is TGTGCCAGTAGTATAGTTGTGAGGGCTGAAGCTTTCTTT. Translating gives CASSIVVRAEAFF. V is TRBV19 and J is TRBJ1-1; unclear D gene. The CDR3 runs 13 residues. V was shortened by 1 base and J by 6 bases, with 9 bases between the two germline ends. CDR1 is LNHDA, CDR2 SQIVND, per germline (reference sequence).

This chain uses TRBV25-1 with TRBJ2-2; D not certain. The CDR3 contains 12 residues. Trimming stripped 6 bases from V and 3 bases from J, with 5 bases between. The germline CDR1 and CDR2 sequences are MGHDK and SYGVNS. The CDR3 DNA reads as TGTGCCAGCAGGTCGGACACCGGGGAGCTGTTTTTT. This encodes CASRSDTGELFF.